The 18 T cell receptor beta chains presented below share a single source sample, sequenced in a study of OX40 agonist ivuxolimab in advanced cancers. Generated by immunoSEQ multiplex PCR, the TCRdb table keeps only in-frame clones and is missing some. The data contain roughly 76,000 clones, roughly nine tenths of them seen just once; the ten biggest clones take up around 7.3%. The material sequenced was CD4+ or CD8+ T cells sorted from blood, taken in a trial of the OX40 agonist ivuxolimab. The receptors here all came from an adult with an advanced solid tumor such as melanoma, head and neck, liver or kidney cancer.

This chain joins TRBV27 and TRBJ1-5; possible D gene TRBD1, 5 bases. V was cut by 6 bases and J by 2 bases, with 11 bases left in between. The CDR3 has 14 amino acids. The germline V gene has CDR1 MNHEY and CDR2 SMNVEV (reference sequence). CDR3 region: CASRGGGGNQPQHF. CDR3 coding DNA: TGTGCCAGCAGGGGCGGGGGAGGCAATCAGCCCCAGCATTTT.

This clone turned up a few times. The CDR3 DNA is TGTGCCAGCAGTTCTAGCGGGGGGGCCACAGATACGCAGTATTTT. Amino acids: CASSSSGGATDTQYF. The rearrangement joins TRBV6-4 to TRBJ2-3, with 12 bases matching TRBD2. Germline V lookup: CDR1 MRHNA, CDR2 SNTAGT. V shed 5 bases, J shed 2 bases, and the junction held 2 bases outside the gene matches. This CDR3 is built from 15 residues.

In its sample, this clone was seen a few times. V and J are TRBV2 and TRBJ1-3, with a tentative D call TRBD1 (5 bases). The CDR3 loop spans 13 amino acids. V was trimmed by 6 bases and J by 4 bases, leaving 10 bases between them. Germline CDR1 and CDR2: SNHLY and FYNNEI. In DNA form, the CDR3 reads TGTGCCAGCAGGTCAGGGTTGGGAAACACCATATATTTT. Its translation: CASRSGLGNTIYF.

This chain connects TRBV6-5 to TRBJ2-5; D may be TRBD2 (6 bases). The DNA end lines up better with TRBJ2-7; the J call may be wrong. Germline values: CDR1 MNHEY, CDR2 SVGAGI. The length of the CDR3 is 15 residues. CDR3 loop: CASAPRPGLPYEQYF. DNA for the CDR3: TGTGCCAGCGCCCCTCGACCGGGACTTCCCTACGAGCAGTACTTC.

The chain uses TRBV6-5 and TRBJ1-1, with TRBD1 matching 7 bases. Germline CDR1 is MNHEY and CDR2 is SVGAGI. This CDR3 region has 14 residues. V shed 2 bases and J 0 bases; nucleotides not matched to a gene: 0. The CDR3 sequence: CASSYTGVNTEAFF. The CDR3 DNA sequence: TGTGCCAGCAGTTACACAGGGGTGAACACTGAAGCTTTCTTT.

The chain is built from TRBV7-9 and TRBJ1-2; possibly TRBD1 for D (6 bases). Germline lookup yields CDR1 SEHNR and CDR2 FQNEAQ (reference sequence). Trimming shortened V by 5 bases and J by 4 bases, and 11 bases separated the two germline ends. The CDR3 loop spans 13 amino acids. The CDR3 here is CASSEGGTYGYTF. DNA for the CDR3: TGTGCCAGCAGCGAGGGGGGGACCTATGGCTACACCTTC.

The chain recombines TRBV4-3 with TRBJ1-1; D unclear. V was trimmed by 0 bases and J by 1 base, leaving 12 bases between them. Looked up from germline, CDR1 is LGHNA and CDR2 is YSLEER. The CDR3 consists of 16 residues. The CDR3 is CASSQDGEGRNTEAFF. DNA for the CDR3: TGCGCCAGCAGCCAAGACGGGGAGGGAAGGAACACTGAAGCTTTCTTT.

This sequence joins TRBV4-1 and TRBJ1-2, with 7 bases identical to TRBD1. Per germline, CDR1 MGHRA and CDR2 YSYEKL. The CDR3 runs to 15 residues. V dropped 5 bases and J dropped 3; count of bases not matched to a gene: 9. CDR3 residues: CASSTREGADYGYTF. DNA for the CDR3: TGCGCCAGCAGCACCCGGGAGGGGGCGGACTATGGCTACACCTTC.

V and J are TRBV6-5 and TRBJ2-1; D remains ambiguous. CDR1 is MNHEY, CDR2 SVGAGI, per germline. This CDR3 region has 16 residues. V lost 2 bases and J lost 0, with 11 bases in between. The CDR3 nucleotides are TGTGCCAGCAGTTACGGCGTCGAAAACTCCTACAATGAGCAGTTCTTC. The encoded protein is CASSYGVENSYNEQFF.

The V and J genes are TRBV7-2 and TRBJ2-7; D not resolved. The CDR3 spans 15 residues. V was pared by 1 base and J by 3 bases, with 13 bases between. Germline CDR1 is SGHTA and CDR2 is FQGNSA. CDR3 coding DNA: TGTGCCAGCAGCTTAGTATTCCAATTACACTACGAGCAGTACTTC. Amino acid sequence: CASSLVFQLHYEQYF.

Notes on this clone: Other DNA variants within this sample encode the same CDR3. The CDR3 sequence: CASSQVGDYEQYF. CDR3 in DNA: TGCGCCAGCAGCCAGGTAGGGGACTACGAGCAGTACTTC. The chain joins TRBV4-1 to TRBJ2-7, with a tentative D call TRBD1 (5 bases). The CDR3 consists of 13 residues. Germline loops: CDR1 MGHRA, CDR2 YSYEKL. V lost 3 bases and J 3 bases, leaving 9 bases between the germline ends.

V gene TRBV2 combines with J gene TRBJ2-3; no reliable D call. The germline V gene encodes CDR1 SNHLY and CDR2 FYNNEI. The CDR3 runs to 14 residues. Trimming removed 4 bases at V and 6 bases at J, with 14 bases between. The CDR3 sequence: CASSAGTGVDTQYF. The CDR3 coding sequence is TGTGCCAGCAGTGCGGGCACCGGCGTGGATACGCAGTATTTT. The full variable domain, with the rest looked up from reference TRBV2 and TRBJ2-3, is EPEVTQTPSHQVTQMGQEVILRCVPISNHLYFYWYRQILGQKVEFLVSFYNNEISEKSEIFDDQFSVERPDGSNFTLKIRSTKLEDSAMYFCASSAGTGVDTQYFGPGTRLTVL.

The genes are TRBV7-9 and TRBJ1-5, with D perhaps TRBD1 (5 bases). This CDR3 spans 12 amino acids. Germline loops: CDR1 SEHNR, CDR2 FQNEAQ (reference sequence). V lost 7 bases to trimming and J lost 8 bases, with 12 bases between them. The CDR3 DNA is TGTGCCAGCACCCAAGACAGCGAGCCCCAGCATTTT. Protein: CASTQDSEPQHF. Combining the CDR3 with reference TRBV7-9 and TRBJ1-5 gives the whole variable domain DTGVSQNPRHKITKRGQNVTFRCDPISEHNRLYWYRQTLGQGPEFLTYFQNEAQLEKSRLLSDRFSAERPKGSFSTLEIQRTEQGDSAMYLCASTQDSEPQHFGDGTRLSIL.

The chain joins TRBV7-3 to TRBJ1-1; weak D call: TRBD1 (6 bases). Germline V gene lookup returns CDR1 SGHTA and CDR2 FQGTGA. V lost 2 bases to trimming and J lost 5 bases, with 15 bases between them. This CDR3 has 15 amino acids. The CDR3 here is CASSLATGMGTEAFF. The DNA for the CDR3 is TGTGCCAGCAGCTTAGCCACAGGGATGGGGACTGAAGCTTTCTTT.

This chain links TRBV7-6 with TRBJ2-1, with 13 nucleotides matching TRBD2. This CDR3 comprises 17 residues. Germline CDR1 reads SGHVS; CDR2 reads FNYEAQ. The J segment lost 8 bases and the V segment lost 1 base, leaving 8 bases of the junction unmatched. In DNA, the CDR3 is TGTGCCAGCAGCTTAGAGATTACTAGCGGGGGGGCCTATGAGCAGTTCTTC. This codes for CASSLEITSGGAYEQFF.

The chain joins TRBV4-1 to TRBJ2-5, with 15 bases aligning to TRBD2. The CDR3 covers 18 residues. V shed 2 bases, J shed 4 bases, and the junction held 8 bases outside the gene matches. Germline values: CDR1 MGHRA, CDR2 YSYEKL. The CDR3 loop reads CASSQTGTSGGNRETQYF. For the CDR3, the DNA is TGCGCCAGCAGCCAAACTGGGACTAGCGGGGGGAATCGAGAGACCCAGTACTTC.

The CDR3 spells CASSPIGGVRAEAFF. In DNA, the CDR3 is TGCGCCAGCAGCCCTATTGGGGGGGTTAGGGCTGAAGCTTTCTTT. V gene TRBV4-1 combines with J gene TRBJ1-1; maybe TRBD1 (5 bases). Looked up from germline, CDR1 is MGHRA and CDR2 is YSYEKL. The CDR3 consists of 15 residues. V lost 4 bases to trimming and J lost 6 bases, with 18 bases between them.

The CDR3 reads CASTSGVGTDTQYF. DNA for the CDR3: TGTGCCAGCACCAGCGGGGTGGGCACAGATACGCAGTATTTT. The V call is TRBV27, the J call TRBJ2-3; the match to TRBD2 covers 7 bases. Germline CDR1 and CDR2: MNHEY and SMNVEV (reference sequence). With V trimmed by 7 bases and J by 1 base, 5 bases remained unmatched. This CDR3 comprises 14 residues.